The rows below give T cell receptor beta chains drawn from one sample of a study of cytomegalovirus exposure and HLA in healthy donors. TCRdb keeps only in-frame clones here, not all; method: immunoSEQ multiplex PCR. This table has roughly 200,000 clones, roughly 79% appearing once. Sequenced input: PBMCs. The receptors come from a man aged 25 to 45 in good health and CMV-seronegative. Both conserved end residues are part of each CDR3. D genes are given only for firm matches. Size is stated for part of the rows, as once, few or many counts, or as a class when the clone is expanded.

>NA|TRBV7-6|TRBJ2-2|TRBD1
TGTGCCAGCAGCTTAGCGGCACGGACAGGGTCCGGGGAGCTGTTTTTT
CASSLAARTGSGELFF
>NA|TRBV6-1|TRBJ2-7|TRBD2
TGTGCCAGCAGCCCCCTAGGTAGCGGGAGGGCTGCGCAGTACTTC
CASSPLGSGRAAQYF
>NA|TRBV28|TRBJ2-1|NA
TGTGCCAGCAGTCTGCGGTTGGGTGAGCAGTTCTTC
CASSLRLGEQFF
>NA|TRBV11-3|TRBJ2-3|NA
TGTGCCAGCAGCTTACCGTGCGGGTACCGTGTTGTTACGCAGTATTTT
CASSLPCGYRVVTQYF
>NA|TRBV27|TRBJ2-2|TRBD2
TGTGCCAGCGGACGACTAGCGGGAGACGCAGGGGAGCTGTTTTTT
CASGRLAGDAGELFF
>once|TRBV5-1|TRBJ1-5|NA
TGCGCCAGCAGCTTGACGCCTTATAGCAATCAGCCCCGGCATTTT
CASSLTPYSNQPRHF
>many|TRBV6-4|TRBJ2-3|TRBD2
TGTGCCAGCAGTGCGGAAGCGGGAGCAGATACGCAGTATTTT
CASSAEAGADTQYF
>NA|TRBV4-1|TRBJ2-1|TRBD2
TGCGCCAGCACTTGGACTAGCGGTTCCTACAATGAGCAGTTCTTC
CASTWTSGSYNEQFF
>NA|TRBV6-5|TRBJ2-7|TRBD2
TGTGCCAGCAGTTATTCACTAGCGGGAGCTAGCGAGCAGTACTTC
CASSYSLAGASEQYF
>NA|TRBV5-6|TRBJ2-6|NA
TGTGCCAGCAGCTTGGGATCCCCAGGGGGGATTTCTGGGGCCAACGTCCTGACTTTC
CASSLGSPGGISGANVLTF
>NA|TRBV27|TRBJ2-3|NA
TGTGCCAGCAGCAAGATAAAACACACAGATACGCAGTATTTT
CASSKIKHTDTQYF
>NA|TRBV5-6|TRBJ2-2|TRBD1
TGTGCCAGCAGCCCACTCGGGACAGGGGGTAGGACCACCGGGGAGCTGTTTTTT
CASSPLGTGGRTTGELFF
>NA|TRBV9|TRBJ2-6|NA
TGTGCCAGCAGCGTAGGGCGTCAGGGACATCTCTCTGGGGCCAACGTCCTGACTTTC
CASSVGRQGHLSGANVLTF
>NA|TRBV10-3|TRBJ2-2|NA
TGTGCCATCGTGGGGCTCCCTCTAAACACCGGGGAGCTGTTTTTT
CAIVGLPLNTGELFF
>few|TRBV5-1|TRBJ2-3|NA
TGCGCCAGCAGCATGGACAGTAGCACAGATACGCAGTATTTT
CASSMDSSTDTQYF
>NA|TRBV27|TRBJ2-2|NA
TGTGCCAGCAGACAGGGAAATCACCGTTCGGGGGAGCTGTTTTTT
CASRQGNHRSGELFF
>few|TRBV7-3|TRBJ1-1|NA
TGTGCCAGCAGCCGTAGGGGATTATCGGCGGGGGGTTCTACTGAAGCTTTCTTT
CASSRRGLSAGGSTEAFF
>once|TRBV7-9|TRBJ2-3|NA
TGTGCCAGCAGCCCGAGGGCCGGCACAGATACGCAGTATTTT
CASSPRAGTDTQYF
>NA|TRBV9|TRBJ2-1|TRBD2
TGTGCCAGCAGTATAGCGGGAGGGTCCTACAATGAGCAGTTCTTC
CASSIAGGSYNEQFF
>NA|TRBV7-9|TRBJ2-2|TRBD2
TGTGCCAGCAGCCCGGGACTAGCGGTACCCACCGGGGAGCTGTTTTTT
CASSPGLAVPTGELFF
>few|TRBV28|TRBJ2-5|NA
TGTGCCAGCAGACAGGAAGAGACCCAGTACTTC
CASRQEETQYF
>NA|TRBV2|TRBJ1-2|NA
TGTGCCAGCAGACCCAGCGGGGCCTATGGCTACACCTTC
CASRPSGAYGYTF
>NA|TRBV5-1|TRBJ2-1|NA
TGCGCCAGCAGCTTGGTTCAGTTCTACAATGAGCAGTTCTTC
CASSLVQFYNEQFF
>NA|TRBV27|TRBJ1-3|NA
TGTGCCAGCAGTTCCCTCGGGCGGGGCTCTGGAAACACCATATATTTT
CASSSLGRGSGNTIYF
>NA|TRBV5-1|TRBJ2-5|NA
TGCGCCAGCAGCTTGGGCGGGGTGCAAGAGACCCAGTACTTC
CASSLGGVQETQYF
>NA|TRBV2|TRBJ2-7|TRBD2
TGTGCCAGCAGTCCAACCTTGACTAGCGGGAGGTCCTACGAGCAGTACTTC
CASSPTLTSGRSYEQYF
>few|TRBV5-4|TRBJ2-7|NA
TGTGCCAGCAGCTTGGACAGGGAAGTCGAGCAGTACTTC
CASSLDREVEQYF
>once|TRBV19|TRBJ1-1|TRBD1
TGTGCCAGTAGTATCTTGGACAGGTCCCGAGGGAACACTGAAGCTTTCTTT
CASSILDRSRGNTEAFF
>NA|TRBV18|TRBJ1-5|TRBD1
TGTGCCAGCTCACCCACAGGGGAGAGGGATCAGCCCCAGCATTTT
CASSPTGERDQPQHF
>once|TRBV29-1|TRBJ2-1|TRBD2
TGCAGCGTCGGGACTAGCGGGAGAAGTATGTACAATGAGCAGTTCTTC
CSVGTSGRSMYNEQFF
>NA|TRBV10-1|TRBJ1-2|TRBD1
TGCGCCAGCAGTCGCGACAGGGTGGGAGGCTACACCTTC
CASSRDRVGGYTF
>NA|TRBV28|TRBJ1-2|NA
TGTGCCAGCAGTTTCGGGTTCGTCAACGGCTACACCTTC
CASSFGFVNGYTF
>NA|TRBV27|TRBJ1-6|TRBD1
TGTGCCAGCAGTTTTGGACAGGGGCAGGGGTCACCCCTCCACTTC
CASSFGQGQGSPLHF
>NA|TRBV27|TRBJ1-1|NA
TGTGCCAGCAGTCCGAGGAATCTTGAAGCTTTCTTT
CASSPRNLEAFF
>NA|TRBV19|TRBJ2-5|NA
TGTGCCAGTAGTATAAACAGGTTCAAGAAAGAGACCCAGTACTTC
CASSINRFKKETQYF
>NA|TRBV9|TRBJ2-1|TRBD2
TGTGCCAGCAGCCCCGTAGGGACTAGCGGGAGGGGTGAGCAGTTCTTC
CASSPVGTSGRGEQFF